This T cell receptor (beta chain) emerged from a study of T cells in Graves' hyperthyroidism and ophthalmopathy. Study-wide findings and caveats: Using 13 V-J features, a model discriminated ophthalmopathy from stable hyperthyroidism. Expanded thyroid clonotypes (above 0.001) were mostly also found in blood.

This CDR3 has 15 amino acids. CDR1 is KGHSH and CDR2 is LQKENI in the germline V gene. With 3 bases removed from V and 9 bases from J, the gap between germline ends came to 18 bases. Many counts were recorded for this clonotype. Its cognate antigen is unknown. Template material for amplifying TCR beta CDR3 regions consisted of RNA transcripts. A first-round RT-PCR of the TCR CDR3 used the HTBI primer set. A single record per CDR3 protein comes from TCRdb applying MiXCR to the multiplex PCR reads. The table records around 420,000 distinct CDR3 sequences, less than 20% of them present only once. The authors deemed Graves' hyperthyroidism stable absent ophthalmopathy progression within 18 months.

This TCR derives from a woman younger than 30 with Graves' hyperthyroidism. The sample comprised blood. V is TRBV18 and J is TRBJ2-1; D not certain. The CDR3 loop reads CASSPPFGPMVEQFF. The CDR3 DNA sequence: TGTGCCAGCTCACCCCCATTCGGGCCAATGGTTGAGCAGTTCTTC.